What follows are 19 T cell receptor beta chains derived from one specimen sequenced in a study of T cells in Graves' hyperthyroidism and ophthalmopathy. TCR beta CDR3 sequences were amplified from RNA transcripts. Researchers ran a first-round RT-PCR on the TCR CDR3 using the HTBI primer set. One entry per CDR3 protein, called by TCRdb with MiXCR from the multiplex PCR reads. The data contain 450,000 to 650,000 distinct CDR3 sequences, 12% to 15% of them singletons. The material sequenced was blood. The receptors come from a woman in her late teens or twenties with Graves' ophthalmopathy.

Many counts were recorded for this clonotype. The chain uses TRBV30 and TRBJ1-2; D is perhaps TRBD1 (6 bases). Germline CDR1 reads GTSNPN; CDR2 reads SVGIG (reference sequence). Trimming left V 5 bases short and J 1 base short, with 11 bases between. This CDR3 is built from 13 residues. The CDR3 DNA follows: TGTGCCTGGGGGACACAGGGTAACTATGGCTACACCTTC. Translated, it gives CAWGTQGNYGYTF.

The rearrangement uses TRBV2 and TRBJ2-3; D is uncertain. The CDR3 has 14 amino acids. V dropped 2 bases and J dropped 0 bases, with 6 bases sitting between them. Germline CDR1 reads SNHLY; CDR2 reads FYNNEI. The CDR3 protein is CASSELTSTDTQYF. Written as DNA, the CDR3 is TGTGCCAGCAGTGAATTGACTAGCACAGATACGCAGTATTTT. Drawing the rest from reference TRBV2 and TRBJ2-3, the complete variable domain is EPEVTQTPSHQVTQMGQEVILRCVPISNHLYFYWYRQILGQKVEFLVSFYNNEISEKSEIFDDQFSVERPDGSNFTLKIRSTKLEDSAMYFCASSELTSTDTQYFGPGTRLTVL.

In its sample, this clonotype was seen many times. This sequence joins TRBV3-1 and TRBJ1-2, with a tentative D call TRBD1 (5 bases). Germline CDR1 reads LGHDT; CDR2 reads YNNKEL (reference sequence). The CDR3 length is 13 residues. The V gene lost 4 bases and the J gene lost 4 bases, with 10 bases spanning the gap. The CDR3 DNA is TGTGCCAGCAGCCCCGCCAGGGTCTATGGCTACACCTTC. This sequence encodes CASSPARVYGYTF.

This clonotype came up many times. The V and J genes are TRBV20-1 and TRBJ1-5, with TRBD1 matching over 7 bases. The CDR3 loop spans 13 amino acids. Germline V lookup: CDR1 DFQATT, CDR2 SNEGSKA (reference sequence). V was pared by 3 bases and J by 6 bases, with 5 bases of the junction left unmatched. The CDR3 sequence is CSASEGGLQPQHF. As DNA, the CDR3 is TGCAGTGCTAGTGAAGGGGGCCTTCAGCCCCAGCATTTT.

A single count supports this clonotype. This chain links TRBV20-1 with TRBJ1-1, with 10 bases identical to TRBD1. This CDR3 contains 14 residues. Germline V gene lookup returns CDR1 DFQATT and CDR2 SNEGSKA (reference sequence). V gave up 6 bases and J gave up 3 bases; unmatched junction bases: 7. In DNA, the CDR3 is TGCAGTGCGATTCCGGGACAGGGGTACACTGAAGCTTTCTTT. Translated, it gives CSAIPGQGYTEAFF.

At least ten counts were recorded for this clonotype. The chain uses TRBV6-1 and TRBJ2-5; D not resolved. The CDR3 is 12 residues long. The germline V gene encodes CDR1 MNHNS and CDR2 SASEGT. The ends were cut back, 6 bases at V and 1 base at J, with 6 bases in the middle. Here the CDR3 reads CASSRRQETQYF. The CDR3 region has the DNA TGTGCCAGCAGCCGCCGCCAAGAGACCCAGTACTTC.

The rearrangement uses TRBV5-4 and TRBJ2-1; perhaps TRBD1 as D (6 bases). Trimming stripped 0 bases from V and 4 bases from J, with 20 bases between. CDR1 is SGHNT and CDR2 is YYREEE in the germline V gene (reference sequence). The CDR3 sequence is 18 residues long. CDR3 sequence (DNA): TGTGCCAGCAGCTTGGGGGCCTCAGGGGTCGGGGCATACAATGAGCAGTTCTTC. Its protein product is CASSLGASGVGAYNEQFF.

This clonotype was counted at least ten times. This chain links TRBV7-2 with TRBJ2-4; weak D call: TRBD2 (5 bases). Germline V gives CDR1 SGHTA, CDR2 FQGNSA. V was trimmed by 4 bases and J by 6 bases, leaving 16 bases between them. The CDR3 has 15 amino acids. This chain's CDR3 is CASSSTGIDLNIQYF. The DNA of the CDR3 is TGTGCCAGCAGCTCAACGGGGATAGATTTAAACATTCAGTACTTC.

This clonotype was observed many times. J is TRBJ2-1 and V is TRBV20-1; D is undetermined. Germline V gene data show CDR1 as DFQATT and CDR2 as SNEGSKA (reference sequence). The CDR3 length is 13 residues. Trimming took off 0 bases at V and 2 bases at J, with 5 bases between the two ends. The CDR3 loop is CSAREKAYNEQFF. The CDR3 DNA sequence: TGCAGTGCTAGAGAGAAGGCCTACAATGAGCAGTTCTTC.

Notes on this clonotype: A much larger clone lies a single base off, so this may be a read error. This is likely a read error, given that the CDR3 carries no conserved phenylalanine or tryptophan at its end. V usage is TRBV28 and J usage is TRBJ2-3; D remains unclear. Germline CDR1 is MDHEN and CDR2 is SYDVKM. CDR3 length equals 14 residues. V lost 4 bases and J lost 1, with 9 bases in between. Written as DNA, the CDR3 is TGTGCCAGCAGTTACCCCCTCCGCACAGATACGCAGTATCTT. This codes for CASSYPLRTDTQYL.

Of note for this clonotype: A much larger clone differs by one base, so this may be a read error. This chain joins TRBV9 and TRBJ1-1; D remains ambiguous. Per the germline V gene, CDR1 is SGDLS and CDR2 is YYNGEE. The CDR3 loop spans 15 amino acids. Trimming left V 0 bases short and J 1 base short, with 10 bases between. The CDR3 region has the DNA TGTGCCAGCAGCGTAGGTGAGGCTTGGAACACTGAAGCTTTCTTT. It yields the protein CASSVGEAWNTEAFF.

This clonotype has ten or more counts. This chain joins TRBV3-2 and TRBJ2-5; the table's D gene call, TRBD1, was not cross checked with the DNA. TRBV3-2 is a recognized pseudogene. The CDR3 contains 16 residues. The CDR3 DNA sequence: TGTGCCAGCAGCCAAGACACCGGGACCGCAACACAGACCCAGTACTTC. Protein sequence: CASSQDTGTATQTQYF.

The chain combines TRBV27 with TRBJ2-3, with 8 positions matching TRBD1. The trim removed 4 bases at V and 6 bases at J, leaving 6 bases unmatched. Per the germline V gene, CDR1 is MNHEY and CDR2 is SMNVEV (reference sequence). The CDR3 consists of 14 residues. In DNA, the CDR3 is TGTGCCAGCAGTTGGGGCAGGGGGCCTGATACGCAGTATTTT. This gives the protein CASSWGRGPDTQYF.

J is TRBJ2-5 and V is TRBV24-1; no reliable D call. Looked up from germline, CDR1 is KGHDR and CDR2 is SFDVKD. The CDR3 is 9 amino acids. The V end was cut by 8 bases, the J end by 4 bases, with 1 base between. This chain's CDR3 is CATIETQYF. Here the CDR3 DNA reads TGTGCCACCATAGAGACCCAGTACTTC.

The V gene is TRBV30, the J gene TRBJ2-4, with 7 bases aligning to TRBD1. Per germline, CDR1 GTSNPN and CDR2 SVGIG (reference sequence). The CDR3 runs 13 residues. J gave up 6 bases and V 4 bases, and 6 bases lay outside the gene matches. This chain's CDR3 is CAWIDRDINIQYF. CDR3 DNA: TGTGCCTGGATCGACAGGGATATAAACATTCAGTACTTC.

The rearrangement links TRBV9 to TRBJ2-1, with D uncertain. Germline CDR1 reads SGDLS; CDR2 reads YYNGEE. V was pared by 2 bases and J by 9 bases, with 9 bases between. This CDR3 is 12 amino acids long. The CDR3 DNA reads as TGTGCCAGCAGCGTGCCCGGATTTGAGCAGTTCTTC. Translated: CASSVPGFEQFF. Using reference TRBV9 and TRBJ2-1 for the parts outside the CDR3, the full variable domain is DSGVTQTPKHLITATGQRVTLRCSPRSGDLSVYWYQQSLDQGLQFLIQYYNGEERAKGNILERFSAQQFPDLHSELNLSSLELGDSALYFCASSVPGFEQFFGPGTRLTVL.

This clonotype occurred many times. J is TRBJ1-1 and V is TRBV27, with D possibly TRBD1 on 5 matching bases. Germline CDR1 reads MNHEY; CDR2 reads SMNVEV (reference sequence). The germline V and J ends were trimmed by 3 bases and 5 bases, with 10 bases remaining between them. This CDR3 comprises 13 residues. Here the CDR3 DNA reads TGTGCCAGCAGTTTGACAGTTGATACTGAAGCTTTCTTT. Amino acid sequence: CASSLTVDTEAFF.

This clonotype has a count of ten or more. V usage is TRBV5-6 and J usage is TRBJ2-3; a possible D gene is TRBD2 (5 bases). The CDR3 has 14 amino acids. Deletions cut 5 bases from V and 4 bases from J, with 14 bases between. Germline V gene data show CDR1 as SGHDT and CDR2 as YYEEEE. CDR3 loop: CASSFSVSADTQYF. The CDR3 DNA sequence: TGTGCCAGCAGTTTTTCGGTTAGCGCAGATACGCAGTATTTT.

The chain employs TRBV9 and TRBJ1-1; D ambiguous. Trimming pared 3 bases from V and 5 bases from J, leaving 8 bases between. Germline V gives CDR1 SGDLS, CDR2 YYNGEE. This CDR3 is built from 12 residues. CDR3 loop: CASSERGTEAFF. In DNA form, the CDR3 reads TGTGCCAGCAGCGAGCGGGGAACTGAAGCTTTCTTT.